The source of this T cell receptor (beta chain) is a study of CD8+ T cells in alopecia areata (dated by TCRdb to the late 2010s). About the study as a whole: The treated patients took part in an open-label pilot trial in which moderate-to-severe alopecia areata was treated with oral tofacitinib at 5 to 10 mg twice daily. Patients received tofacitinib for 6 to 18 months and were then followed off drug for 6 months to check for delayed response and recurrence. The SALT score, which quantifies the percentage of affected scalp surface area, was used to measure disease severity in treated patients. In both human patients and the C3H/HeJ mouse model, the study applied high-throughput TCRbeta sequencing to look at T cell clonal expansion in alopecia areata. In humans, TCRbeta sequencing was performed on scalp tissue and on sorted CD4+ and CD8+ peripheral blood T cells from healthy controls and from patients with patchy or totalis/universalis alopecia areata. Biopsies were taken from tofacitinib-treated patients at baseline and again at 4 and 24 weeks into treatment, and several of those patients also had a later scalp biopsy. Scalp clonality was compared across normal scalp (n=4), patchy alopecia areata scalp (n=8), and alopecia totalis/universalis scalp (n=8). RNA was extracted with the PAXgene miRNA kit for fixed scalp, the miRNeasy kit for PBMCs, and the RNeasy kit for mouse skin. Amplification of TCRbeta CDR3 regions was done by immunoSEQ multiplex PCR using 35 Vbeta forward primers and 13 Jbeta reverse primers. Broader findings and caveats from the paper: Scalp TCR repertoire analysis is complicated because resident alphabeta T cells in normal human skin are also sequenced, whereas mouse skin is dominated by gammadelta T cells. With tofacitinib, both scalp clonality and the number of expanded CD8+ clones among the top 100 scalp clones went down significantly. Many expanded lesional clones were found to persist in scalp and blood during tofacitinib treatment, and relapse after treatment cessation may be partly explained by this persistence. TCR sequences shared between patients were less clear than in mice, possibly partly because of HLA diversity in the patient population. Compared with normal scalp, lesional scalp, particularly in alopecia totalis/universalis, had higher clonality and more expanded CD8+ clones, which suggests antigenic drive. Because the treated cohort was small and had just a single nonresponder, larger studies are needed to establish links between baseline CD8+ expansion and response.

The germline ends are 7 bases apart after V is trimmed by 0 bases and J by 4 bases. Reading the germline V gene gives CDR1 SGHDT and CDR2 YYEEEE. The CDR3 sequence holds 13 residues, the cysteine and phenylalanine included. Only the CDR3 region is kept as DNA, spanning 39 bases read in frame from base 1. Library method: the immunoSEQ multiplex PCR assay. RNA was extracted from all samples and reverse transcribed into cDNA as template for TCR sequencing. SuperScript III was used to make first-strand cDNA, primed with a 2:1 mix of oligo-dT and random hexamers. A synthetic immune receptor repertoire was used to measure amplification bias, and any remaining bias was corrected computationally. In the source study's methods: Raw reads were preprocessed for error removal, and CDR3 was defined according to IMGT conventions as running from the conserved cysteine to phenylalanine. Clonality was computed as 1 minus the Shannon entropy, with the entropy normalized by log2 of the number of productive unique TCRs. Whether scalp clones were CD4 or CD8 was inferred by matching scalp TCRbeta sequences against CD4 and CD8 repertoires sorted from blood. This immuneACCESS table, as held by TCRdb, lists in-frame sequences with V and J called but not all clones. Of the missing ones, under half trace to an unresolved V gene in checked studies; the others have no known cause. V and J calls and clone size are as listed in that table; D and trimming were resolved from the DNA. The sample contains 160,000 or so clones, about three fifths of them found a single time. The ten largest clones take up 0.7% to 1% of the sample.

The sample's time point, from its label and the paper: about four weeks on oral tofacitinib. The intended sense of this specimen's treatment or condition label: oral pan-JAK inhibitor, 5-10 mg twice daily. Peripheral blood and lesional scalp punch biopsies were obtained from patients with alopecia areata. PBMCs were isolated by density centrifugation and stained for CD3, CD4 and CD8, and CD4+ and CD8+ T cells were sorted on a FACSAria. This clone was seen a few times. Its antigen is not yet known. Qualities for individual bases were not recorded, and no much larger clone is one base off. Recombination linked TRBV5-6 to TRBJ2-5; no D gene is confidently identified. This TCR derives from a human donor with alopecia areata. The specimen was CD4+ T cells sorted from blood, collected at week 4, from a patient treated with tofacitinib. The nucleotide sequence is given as TGTGCCAGCAGCTTGGTTCCGAGAGAGACCCAGTACTTC. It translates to CASSLVPRETQYF.